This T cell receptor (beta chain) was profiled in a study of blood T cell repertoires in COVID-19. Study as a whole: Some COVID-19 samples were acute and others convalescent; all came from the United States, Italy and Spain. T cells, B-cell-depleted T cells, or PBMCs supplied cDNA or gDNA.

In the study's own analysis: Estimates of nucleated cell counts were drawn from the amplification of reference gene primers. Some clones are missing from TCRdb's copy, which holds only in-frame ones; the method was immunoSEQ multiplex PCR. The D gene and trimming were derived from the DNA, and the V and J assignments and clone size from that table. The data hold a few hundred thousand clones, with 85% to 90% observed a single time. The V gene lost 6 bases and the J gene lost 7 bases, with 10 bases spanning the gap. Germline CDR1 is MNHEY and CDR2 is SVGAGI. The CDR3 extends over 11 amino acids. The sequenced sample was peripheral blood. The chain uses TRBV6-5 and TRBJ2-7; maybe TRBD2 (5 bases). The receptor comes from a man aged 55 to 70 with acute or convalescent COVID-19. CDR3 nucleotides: TGTGCCAGCAGCCACGGGGAGGAGCAGTACTTC. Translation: CASSHGEEQYF.